These 10 T cell receptor beta chains share one sample of origin, sequenced in a study of T cells in women clearing cervical HPV infection. Data came from immunoSEQ multiplex PCR; TCRdb stores just in-frame clones and leaves some out. The table lists 25,000 to 35,000 clones. The sequenced sample was blood buffy coat. These receptors all come from a woman aged 18-70 years with a cervical HPV16 infection that either progressed to CIN3+ or cleared (not recorded which).

Points on this clone: The read finishes 3 residues shy of the CDR3 end, and the germline J gene is used to complete it. The genes are TRBV5-4 and TRBJ1-6; 7 bases match TRBD1. J gave up 6 bases and V 10 bases, and 7 bases lay outside the gene matches. CDR1 is SGHNT and CDR2 is YYREEE in the germline V gene (reference sequence). This CDR3 is built from 13 residues. The CDR3 spells CAVRDSANSPLHF. CDR3 DNA (partial): TGTGCCGTCCGGGACAGCGCTAATTCACCC.

Regarding this clone: The CDR3 end falls 3 residues outside the read, so it is completed with the germline J gene. The chain couples TRBV7-9 to TRBJ1-6; D is perhaps TRBD1 (5 bases). CDR3 size: 15 residues. Germline CDR1 and CDR2: SEHNR and FQNEAQ (reference sequence). V was cut by 6 bases and J by 7 bases, with 16 bases left in between. CDR3 bases read: TGTGCCAGCAGGTCCCAGGGTTCCCTCAATTCACCC. It specifies CASRSQGSLNSP. The full CDR3 protein is CASRSQGSLNSPLHF.

A word on this clone: The read terminates 3 residues ahead of where the CDR3 ends, so the germline J gene completes it. The chain joins TRBV6-4 to TRBJ1-4; D is unresolved. The length of the CDR3 is 15 residues. Germline V gives CDR1 MRHNA, CDR2 SNTAGT. V was shortened by 6 bases and J by 8 bases, with 19 bases between the two germline ends. The sequenced CDR3 bases are TGTGCCAGCAGCGAACCTGGAAGGGCCGCCGAAAAA. It is translated as CASSEPGRAAEK. The CDR3 as a whole reads CASSEPGRAAEKLFF.

For this clone: The read gets to within 3 residues of the CDR3 end, and the germline J gene fills in the rest. The V and J genes are TRBV20-1 and TRBJ1-1; D might be TRBD1 (6 bases). Per the germline V gene, CDR1 is DFQATT and CDR2 is SNEGSKA (reference sequence). V lost 3 bases and J 0 bases, leaving 11 bases between the germline ends. There are 14 residues in the CDR3. Incomplete CDR3 DNA: TGCAGTGCTAGGAGGGGGACACTGAACACTGAA. The encoded protein is CSARRGTLNTE. The whole CDR3 protein reads CSARRGTLNTEAFF.

Concerning this clone itself: Read coverage stops 3 residues before the CDR3 terminus; the germline J gene supplies the remainder. The chain is built from TRBV19 and TRBJ2-2; possibly TRBD2 for D (6 bases). The CDR3 loop spans 12 amino acids. The germline V gene encodes CDR1 LNHDA and CDR2 SQIVND (reference sequence). CDR3 DNA (partial): TGTGCCAGTACCACTGGGACTTCCACG. Its translation: CASTTGTST. The full CDR3 protein is CASTTGTSTLFF.

On this clone: The CDR3 end is not reached by the read, which stops 3 residues before it; the germline J gene fills it in. The rearrangement links TRBV7-3 to TRBJ1-2; 8 bases are a match to TRBD1. The CDR3 loop spans 16 amino acids. The germline V gene has CDR1 SGHTA and CDR2 FQGTGA. CDR3: CASSSPGTGIRGGYTF. CDR3 DNA, as far as it was read: TGTGCCAGCAGCTCACCCGGGACAGGAATACGGGGCGGC.

In regard to this clone: The junction departs from the called germline gene at one end, perhaps through a read error. The CDR3 goes on 3 residues after the read ends, and that part is filled in from the germline J gene. V is TRBV7-7 and J is TRBJ2-3; 7 bases map to TRBD1. The CDR3 is 15 residues long. CDR1 is SSHAT, CDR2 FNYEAQ, per germline (reference sequence). The CDR3 protein is CASSLGQVGTDTQYF. Partial CDR3 DNA: TGTGCTAGCAGCTTAGGACAGGTTGGCACAGATACG. Supplemented by reference TRBV7-7 and TRBJ2-3, the full variable domain reads GAGVSQSPRYKVTKRGQDVTLRCDPISSHATLYWYQQALGQGPEFLTYFNYEAQPDKSGLPSDRFSAERPEGSISTLTIQRTEQRDSAMYRCASSLGQVGTDTQYFGPGTRLTVL.

Regarding this clone: The read ends 3 residues shy of where the CDR3 ends; the end is completed using the germline J gene. The chain uses TRBV7-2 and TRBJ2-4, with a tentative D call TRBD1 (6 bases). Per germline, CDR1 SGHTA and CDR2 FQGNSA. The CDR3 length is 15 residues. The CDR3: CASSLQGPTTSGQYF. The sequenced part of the CDR3 DNA is TGTGCCAGCAGCTTGCAGGGGCCAACCACGAGTGGT.

As to this clone: The CDR3 end is not reached by the read, which stops 3 residues before it; the germline J gene fills it in. The genes are TRBV7-2 and TRBJ2-1, with D hard to call. The V end lost 8 bases, the J end lost 2 bases, and 13 bases lay between the germline ends. This CDR3 contains 14 residues. Germline CDR1 and CDR2: SGHTA and FQGNSA. CDR3 loop: CASAFWATYNEQFF. CDR3 bases read: TGTGCCAGCGCGTTTTGGGCCACCTACAATGAG.

In the case of this clone: The read terminates 3 residues before the CDR3 end, so the remaining end is supplied by the germline J gene. V and J are TRBV9 and TRBJ2-3; TRBD2 is a possible D gene (6 bases). The V gene's germline CDR1 is SGDLS and CDR2 YYNGEE. V lost 4 bases and J 4 bases, leaving 13 bases between the germline ends. The CDR3 loop spans 14 amino acids. This CDR3 reads CASSSGTRADTQYF. CDR3 bases read: TGTGCCAGCAGCTCCGGGACTCGCGCAGATACG.